The entry below gives a single T cell receptor (beta chain) sequence along with its context. The junction shows a germline mismatch at one end, possibly a read error. This CDR3 contains 17 residues. CDR1 and CDR2 (germline): SSHAT, FNYEAQ (reference sequence). The sample belongs to a study of T cell changes during pregnancy in multiple sclerosis. Sequenced by immunoSEQ multiplex PCR; TCRdb stores in-frame clones only, minus some. The sample records nearly 50,000 clones, 85% to 95% being singletons. V gene TRBV7-7 combines with J gene TRBJ2-1; 10 bases agree with TRBD1. The sequencing used CD4+ T cells from peripheral blood mononuclear cells, collected in the first trimester of pregnancy. The clonotype comes from a female donor with multiple sclerosis, enrolled in a pregnancy study. CDR3 DNA: TGTGCTAGCAGCTTAGGGGGGGGACAGGGGAAGTTGGATGAGCAGTTCTTC. Translation: CASSLGGGQGKLDEQFF.